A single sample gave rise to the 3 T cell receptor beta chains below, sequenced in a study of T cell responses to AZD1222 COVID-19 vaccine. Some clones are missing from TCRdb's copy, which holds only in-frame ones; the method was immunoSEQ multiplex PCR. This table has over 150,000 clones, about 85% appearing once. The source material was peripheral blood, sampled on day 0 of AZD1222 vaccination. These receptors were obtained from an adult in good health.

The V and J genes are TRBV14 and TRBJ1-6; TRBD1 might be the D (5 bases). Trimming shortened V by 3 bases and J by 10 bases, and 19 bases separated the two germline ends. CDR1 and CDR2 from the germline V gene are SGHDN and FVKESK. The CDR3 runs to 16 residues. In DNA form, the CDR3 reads TGTGCCAGCAGCCATGAGGGGCGACTTTTGGGGTCACCCCTCCACTTT. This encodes CASSHEGRLLGSPLHF.

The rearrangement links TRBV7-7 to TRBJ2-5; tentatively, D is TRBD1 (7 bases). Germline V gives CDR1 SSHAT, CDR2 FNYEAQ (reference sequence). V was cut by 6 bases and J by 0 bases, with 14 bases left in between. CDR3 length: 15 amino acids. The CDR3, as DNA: TGTGCCAGCAGTCAGGGGGGCGGCCACCAAGAGACCCAGTACTTC. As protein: CASSQGGGHQETQYF. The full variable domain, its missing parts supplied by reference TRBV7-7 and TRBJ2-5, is GAGVSQSPRYKVTKRGQDVTLRCDPISSHATLYWYQQALGQGPEFLTYFNYEAQPDKSGLPSDRFSAERPEGSISTLTIQRTEQRDSAMYRCASSQGGGHQETQYFGPGTRLLVL.

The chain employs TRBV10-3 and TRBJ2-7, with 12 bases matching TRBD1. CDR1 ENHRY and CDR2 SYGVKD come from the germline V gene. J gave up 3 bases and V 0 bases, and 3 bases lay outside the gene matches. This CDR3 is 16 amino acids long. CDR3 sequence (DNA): TGTGCCATCAGTGAGTCCGGGACAGGGGGCAACTACGAGCAGTACTTC. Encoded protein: CAISESGTGGNYEQYF.